The 29 T cell receptor beta chains in this list originate from one sample, sequenced in a study of cytomegalovirus exposure and HLA in healthy donors. The PCR had 60 Vbeta and 13 Jbeta primers. Assay used: immunoSEQ multiplex PCR; TCRdb lists only in-frame clones, some missing. The table includes roughly 200,000 clones, approximately 88% detected once. Input material: PBMCs. The receptors here all came from a boy aged 2 to 10 in good health and CMV-seronegative.

The chain employs TRBV9 and TRBJ2-7, with TRBD2 as a possible D gene (5 bases). The CDR3 consists of 14 residues. CDR1 is SGDLS, CDR2 YYNGEE, per germline. The germline V and J ends were trimmed by 0 bases and 4 bases, with 11 bases remaining between them. The CDR3 is CASSVGGGPYEQYF. Written as DNA, the CDR3 is TGTGCCAGCAGCGTAGGAGGAGGACCTTACGAGCAGTACTTC.

This chain joins TRBV6-5 and TRBJ1-1; 8 bases align to TRBD1. This CDR3 is built from 13 residues. Germline V gene data show CDR1 as MNHEY and CDR2 as SVGAGI. The ends lost 5 bases at V and 5 bases at J; junction bases unmatched: 4. The CDR3 sequence: CASSLRTGTEAFF. CDR3 DNA sequence: TGTGCCAGCAGTCTTCGGACAGGGACTGAAGCTTTCTTT.

This clone was detected once. The chain employs TRBV7-9 and TRBJ1-1, with unresolved D. Trimming shortened V by 5 bases and J by 0 bases, and 13 bases separated the two germline ends. The CDR3 totals 15 residues. Germline lookup yields CDR1 SEHNR and CDR2 FQNEAQ (reference sequence). The CDR3 spells CASSAWAQMNTEAFF. The CDR3 DNA reads as TGTGCCAGCAGCGCCTGGGCCCAAATGAACACTGAAGCTTTCTTT.

V is TRBV30 and J is TRBJ2-5; a weak D match, TRBD2 (5 bases). Germline-derived CDR1 and CDR2 are GTSNPN and SVGIG (reference sequence). Trimming removed 3 bases from V and 8 bases from J, with 10 bases in between. The CDR3 is made up of 11 amino acids. The CDR3 region is CAWREDSTQYF. The CDR3 DNA is TGTGCCTGGAGGGAGGATAGTACCCAGTACTTC.

The chain carries TRBV7-3 and TRBJ1-3; a weak D match, TRBD1 (5 bases). Germline V gives CDR1 SGHTA, CDR2 FQGTGA. The CDR3 is made up of 14 amino acids. Trimming took off 4 bases at V and 4 bases at J, with 11 bases between the two ends. This chain's CDR3 is CASSSGDGGNTIYF. In DNA, the CDR3 is TGTGCCAGCAGCTCGGGGGACGGAGGAAACACCATATATTTT.

Only one count was recorded for this clone. Other DNA sequences in the sample encode the same CDR3. The rearrangement joins TRBV30 to TRBJ1-2; D call uncertain. Looked up from germline, CDR1 is GTSNPN and CDR2 is SVGIG (reference sequence). The CDR3 has 12 amino acids. V was cut by 0 bases and J by 4 bases, with 6 bases left in between. The CDR3 sequence is CAWSVGGYGYTF. CDR3 DNA sequence: TGTGCCTGGAGTGTTGGCGGCTATGGCTACACCTTC.

The chain has TRBV6-5 and TRBJ1-3; D possibly corresponds to TRBD1 (5 bases). The length of the CDR3 is 14 residues. Looked up from germline, CDR1 is MNHEY and CDR2 is SVGAGI. V was clipped by 7 bases and J by 1 base, with 11 bases between them. The chain's CDR3 is CASITDISGNTIYF. The CDR3 nucleotides read TGTGCCAGCATCACGGACATTTCTGGAAACACCATATATTTT.

The J gene is TRBJ2-1, the V gene TRBV30; D is perhaps TRBD1 or TRBD2 (5 bases each). Germline values: CDR1 GTSNPN, CDR2 SVGIG (reference sequence). The V and J ends lost 8 bases and 4 bases respectively, with 9 bases between them. The CDR3 extends over 11 amino acids. CDR3 in DNA: TGTGCCGGGACCAGATACAATGAGCAGTTCTTC. It is translated as CAGTRYNEQFF.

This chain links TRBV9 with TRBJ2-5, with 8 bases aligning to TRBD2. This CDR3 comprises 14 residues. Germline CDR1 is SGDLS and CDR2 is YYNGEE. Losses at the gene ends were 2 bases for V and 5 bases for J; bases not matched to a gene: 5. The CDR3 coding sequence is TGTGCCAGCAGCGTCACTAGCGGTTCGGAGACCCAGTACTTC. Translation: CASSVTSGSETQYF.

The CDR3 DNA follows: TGTGCCAGTAGTATAGGGGGGGGACGGAACTATGGCTACACCTTC. It is translated as CASSIGGGRNYGYTF. J is TRBJ1-2 and V is TRBV19; tentatively, D is TRBD1 (5 bases). This CDR3 spans 15 amino acids. The germline V gene has CDR1 LNHDA and CDR2 SQIVND (reference sequence). Trimming took 1 base from V and 2 from J, leaving 11 bases between them.

The sample holds a few counts of this clone. V usage is TRBV2 and J usage is TRBJ1-2; D might be TRBD1 (5 bases). In germline, CDR1 is SNHLY, CDR2 FYNNEI. The germline V and J ends were trimmed by 6 bases and 4 bases, with 15 bases remaining between them. The CDR3 covers 14 residues. CDR3 amino acids: CASRKGSQVYGYTF. CDR3 sequence (DNA): TGTGCCAGCAGGAAGGGGTCACAGGTCTATGGCTACACCTTC.

The chain is built from TRBV27 and TRBJ1-2; possibly TRBD1 for D (5 bases). Trimming removed 3 bases from V and 2 bases from J, with 7 bases in between. The CDR3 contains 13 residues. Germline V gene data show CDR1 as MNHEY and CDR2 as SMNVEV (reference sequence). Here the CDR3 DNA reads TGTGCCAGCAGTTTGGACACCAACTATGGCTACACCTTC. It encodes CASSLDTNYGYTF.

The J gene is TRBJ2-1, the V gene TRBV5-1; the D is unclear. Germline CDR1 reads SGHRS; CDR2 reads YFSETQ. The CDR3 spans 13 residues. V gave up 5 bases and J gave up 2 bases, with 8 bases separating them. CDR3 DNA sequence: TGCGCCAGCAGACCGGGTACCTACAATGAGCAGTTCTTC. Amino acid sequence: CASRPGTYNEQFF.

The CDR3 DNA is TGCGCCAGCAGCCAAGAATTGACAGCGAACTATTCACCCCTCCACTTT. Protein sequence: CASSQELTANYSPLHF. The chain is built from TRBV4-1 and TRBJ1-6; maybe TRBD1 (5 bases). V was cut by 0 bases and J by 8 bases, with 14 bases left in between. Looked up from germline, CDR1 is MGHRA and CDR2 is YSYEKL. There are 16 residues in the CDR3.

The chain combines TRBV6-5 with TRBJ1-5; D unclear. The CDR3 loop spans 15 amino acids. V dropped 0 bases and J dropped 6 bases, with 12 bases sitting between them. CDR1 and CDR2 (germline): MNHEY, SVGAGI. The CDR3 region is CASSYSCHACQPQHF. The CDR3 DNA reads TGTGCCAGCAGTTACTCCTGCCACGCGTGTCAGCCCCAGCATTTT.

A single count supports this clone. The V call is TRBV5-6, the J call TRBJ2-1, with D possibly being TRBD2 (5 bases). This CDR3 is built from 14 residues. V was pared by 0 bases and J by 5 bases, with 9 bases between. Germline lookup yields CDR1 SGHDT and CDR2 YYEEEE. CDR3 residues: CASSLERNNNEQFF. CDR3 DNA sequence: TGTGCCAGCAGCTTGGAGCGGAACAACAATGAGCAGTTCTTC.

The chain employs TRBV7-9 and TRBJ1-6, with a weak D call TRBD1 (5 bases). The V end lost 1 base, the J end lost 6 bases, and 16 bases lay between the germline ends. This CDR3 has 17 residues. CDR1 and CDR2 from the germline V gene are SEHNR and FQNEAQ (reference sequence). The DNA for the CDR3 is TGTGCCAGCAGCTTAGGATTAAGGGGTGCCTTTAATTCACCCCTCCACTTT. Protein sequence: CASSLGLRGAFNSPLHF.

The V and J genes are TRBV5-1 and TRBJ2-3, with TRBD2 identical over 11 bases. The CDR3 length is 15 residues. Germline lookup yields CDR1 SGHRS and CDR2 YFSETQ. V lost 0 bases and J lost 6; bases outside the gene matches: 3. The CDR3 DNA reads as TGCGCCAGCAGCTTGGCGGCTAGCGGGAGGGATACGCAGTATTTT. Amino acid sequence: CASSLAASGRDTQYF.

This chain joins TRBV19 and TRBJ2-7, with 12 bases fitting TRBD2. The CDR3 covers 13 residues. Trimming took 4 bases from V and 9 from J; bases not matched to a gene: 4. Germline V gene data show CDR1 as LNHDA and CDR2 as SQIVND (reference sequence). This chain's CDR3 is CASSTGLAGWQYF. In DNA, the CDR3 is TGTGCCAGTAGTACCGGACTAGCGGGATGGCAGTACTTC.

This chain uses TRBV7-9 with TRBJ2-6, with 8 bases fitting TRBD1. The CDR3 is 18 residues long. The V gene end was trimmed by 5 bases and the J gene end by 4 bases; junction bases not matched to a gene: 13. Germline V gene lookup returns CDR1 SEHNR and CDR2 FQNEAQ (reference sequence). The CDR3 loop reads CASSPGGTPGSGANVLTF. The CDR3 nucleotides read TGTGCCAGCAGCCCAGGGGGCACACCAGGTTCCGGGGCCAACGTCCTGACTTTC.

The rearrangement links TRBV4-1 to TRBJ1-2; 9 bases align to TRBD1. This CDR3 has 17 residues. Per the germline V gene, CDR1 is MGHRA and CDR2 is YSYEKL. With 3 bases clipped from V and 3 bases from J, the junction kept 11 bases outside the gene matches. Written as DNA, the CDR3 is TGCGCCAGCAGCCACATCTACCCAAGGGACAGGGACTATGGCTACACCTTC. Translating it yields CASSHIYPRDRDYGYTF.

The chain combines TRBV27 with TRBJ1-2; D gene uncertain. The germline gives CDR1 MNHEY, CDR2 SMNVEV (reference sequence). This CDR3 spans 15 amino acids. Trimming took 6 bases from V and 4 from J, leaving 18 bases between them. CDR3 in amino acids: CASRPHRDNVYGYTF. The CDR3, as DNA: TGTGCCAGCAGGCCCCACCGAGACAACGTCTATGGCTACACCTTC.

The chain couples TRBV30 to TRBJ2-7; 7 bases fit TRBD1. The CDR3 contains 13 residues. The V gene end was trimmed by 4 bases and the J gene end by 2 bases; junction bases not matched to a gene: 5. Germline CDR1 is GTSNPN and CDR2 is SVGIG (reference sequence). This chain's CDR3 is CAWKTGDTYEQYF. CDR3 DNA sequence: TGTGCCTGGAAAACAGGGGACACCTACGAGCAGTACTTC.

The J gene is TRBJ1-2, the V gene TRBV5-6, with D possibly TRBD1 on 5 matching bases. Germline values: CDR1 SGHDT, CDR2 YYEEEE. This CDR3 has 14 amino acids. The germline V and J ends were trimmed by 4 bases and 4 bases, with 14 bases remaining between them. In DNA form, the CDR3 reads TGTGCCAGCAGCCCGGGCGACAGCCTCTATGGCTACACCTTC. This translates into CASSPGDSLYGYTF.

V is TRBV9 and J is TRBJ2-3; the D is unclear. Germline V gives CDR1 SGDLS, CDR2 YYNGEE. The CDR3 is 12 residues long. Trimming left V 4 bases short and J 5 bases short, with 8 bases between. The CDR3 is CASSLSGDTQYF. The DNA for the CDR3 is TGTGCCAGCAGCCTATCGGGAGATACGCAGTATTTT.

The chain couples TRBV5-4 to TRBJ1-1; a possible D gene is TRBD1 (6 bases). The CDR3 covers 14 residues. Trimming left V 0 bases short and J 7 bases short, with 13 bases between. The germline V gene encodes CDR1 SGHNT and CDR2 YYREEE (reference sequence). The CDR3 spells CASSLAGRGNEAFF. CDR3 bases: TGTGCCAGCAGCTTGGCCGGCAGGGGTAATGAAGCTTTCTTT.

As for this clone: The same CDR3 also results from other DNA sequences found in this sample. The chain uses TRBV6-5 and TRBJ2-3; no firm D call. Germline V gene data show CDR1 as MNHEY and CDR2 as SVGAGI. The CDR3 covers 14 residues. V shed 0 bases and J shed 0 bases, with 4 bases lying between them. The CDR3 reads CASSYSGSTDTQYF. The CDR3 nucleotides are TGTGCCAGCAGTTACTCTGGCAGCACAGATACGCAGTATTTT.

V usage is TRBV5-5 and J usage is TRBJ2-7; D ambiguous. The CDR3 extends over 12 amino acids. CDR1 is SGHKS and CDR2 is YYEKEE in the germline V gene (reference sequence). Trimming cost V 3 bases and J 2 bases, with 6 bases left between them. The DNA for the CDR3 is TGTGCCAGCAGCTCGGAGACCTACGAGCAGTACTTC. It yields the protein CASSSETYEQYF. The whole variable domain, filled in from reference TRBV5-5 and TRBJ2-7, reads DAGVTQSPTHLIKTRGQQVTLRCSPISGHKSVSWYQQVLGQGPQFIFQYYEKEERGRGNFPDRFSARQFPNYSSELNVNALLLGDSALYLCASSSETYEQYFGPGTRLTVT.

The CDR3 here is CASNRGTGSYEQYF. The CDR3 nucleotides read TGTGCCAGCAACCGTGGGACAGGCTCCTACGAGCAGTACTTC. V usage is TRBV27 and J usage is TRBJ2-7; 8 bases are shared with TRBD1. V trimming: 7 bases; J trimming: 0 bases; junction bases outside the gene matches: 5. Germline V gene data show CDR1 as MNHEY and CDR2 as SMNVEV (reference sequence). The CDR3 runs 14 residues.